The T cell receptor (beta chain) under discussion was sequenced for a study of T-cell memory formation after mild COVID-19 (dated by TCRdb to the early 2020s). General notes on the study: Most TCR sequence clusters were specific to one of the two donors. In two donors, T-cell clones that expanded and contracted after mild COVID-19 were tracked by sequencing TCRalpha and TCRbeta repertoires over time. Two young, previously healthy adult volunteers, one female and one male, were included in the cohort. Study-level results and caveats: From day 15 to 85, contracting clones showed balanced CD4/CD8 phenotypes, whereas a second wave of clones that expanded from day 15 to 37 leaned towards CD4+. Whether the second-wave clones peaking on day 37 were SARS-CoV-2 specific was not confirmed. Contracting CD4+ clones were found mainly in CM and EM memory subsets, while CD8+ clones were enriched in EMRA. The study covered only a couple of mild cases, and larger cohorts including severe cases with pre-infection samples were considered necessary. Some responding clones were detected in pre-infection memory, suggesting pre-existing cross-reactive memory T cells joined the SARS-CoV-2 response.

Sequencing relied on an Illumina NovaSeq 6000. TCRalpha and TCRbeta cDNA libraries were built by 5'RACE with constant-segment primers, adding sample barcodes and unique molecular identifiers. RNA was extracted from every sample with Trizol reagent. Library amplification was performed in two PCR steps, and a second sample barcode and Illumina TruSeq adapters were introduced in the second step. Sequencing of libraries was performed on an Illumina NovaSeq with 2 x 150 bp paired-end reads. As for the original processing: Demultiplexing of reads and collapsing into UMI-guided consensus sequences were performed with migec v1.2.7. With mixcr v2.1.11, UMI consensuses were aligned to TRA and TRB V and J templates and assembled into clonotypes. A clonotype was counted as expanded or contracted only if both edgeR and NoisET called the change significant, with noise models trained on biological replicates. edgeR calls used a false discovery rate-adjusted p below 0.01 and a log2 fold-change threshold of 1. As an exploratory analysis of dynamics, PCA with hierarchical clustering was applied to max-normalized trajectories of the 1000 most abundant clonotypes. The CD4 or CD8 phenotype of responding clones was assigned using the separately sequenced CD4+ and CD8+ repertoires. TCRdb ran its own pipeline on the public reads, namely fastp trimming at Q25 and MiXCR clone calling, and kept in-frame beta chains. Merged by CDR3 protein, the rows form single entries marked with the most common genes and DNA. TCRdb's processing, not the authors', yielded these V and J calls. This sample gives some 600,000 distinct CDR3 sequences in total; around 15% of them show up just once. The ten largest clones capture about 7.5% of the sample.

The sample holds a few counts of this clonotype. The clone's antigen remains unknown. Base qualities were left out, and no much larger clone turns up one base away. Ficoll-Paque density gradient centrifugation was used to isolate PBMCs. Taken from the germline V gene (reference sequence), the CDR1 and CDR2 loops are SEHNR and FQNEAQ. Trimming takes 6 bases off V and 5 bases off J; junction bases not matched to a gene: 6. The CDR3 measures 14 amino acids from cysteine to phenylalanine. The only DNA kept is the CDR3, 42 bases in frame from the first base. Sequenced sample: PBMCs or a T cell subset sorted from them (not recorded which). Recombination joined TRBV7-9 with TRBJ2-1; TRBD2 lines up with 8 middle nucleotides. The clonotype originates from an adult woman who had mild COVID-19 (a few samples of this study predate the infection). The sample titles of this study are shuffled in the database, so cell type and time point are left out; the donor was told from shared clones. The DNA sequence is TGTGCCAGCAGAAGGAGCGGGGGCAACAATGAGCAGTTCTTC. The resulting protein is CASRRSGGNNEQFF.